The present TCR beta chain was sequenced within a study of CD8+CD57+ T cells in acquired aplastic anemia. Study-level background: The sorted CD4+ and CD8+ cells yielded an average around 3 ug of DNA.

Notes on this clonotype: The antigen is unknown.

Patients included in sequencing had previously demonstrated CD8+CD57+ cell expansion by flow cytometry. Severe acquired aplastic anemia was the diagnosis recorded for all patients. Looked up from germline, CDR1 is SGHKS and CDR2 is YYEKEE (reference sequence). CDR3 length: 15 amino acids. J lost 1 base, V lost 4 bases, and 7 bases had no gene match. Researchers used genomic DNA as the template to profile TCR beta VDJ and CDR3. TCRdb passed the reads through MiXCR, listing each CDR3 protein once. Among 310,000 or so distinct CDR3 sequences listed, 45% to 65% were seen once. Regarding the study as a whole: Patients versus controls showed no significant CD8+ Simpson's diversity difference. Roughly 27 shared CD8+ CDR3s appeared highly expressed within patients' immunodominant clones.

The gene calls are TRBV5-5 and TRBJ2-5; 7 bases match TRBD2. The material sequenced was sorted CD4+, CD8+, or CD8+CD57+ T cells (not recorded which) from PBMCs. The receptor was derived from a human donor with aplastic anemia. CDR3 amino acids: CASSMAASGQETQYF. The CDR3 bases are TGTGCCAGCAGCATGGCGGCTAGCGGCCAAGAGACCCAGTACTTC.